These 27 T cell receptor beta chains were all obtained from the same sample, sequenced in a study of blood T cell repertoires in COVID-19. Sequencing used immunoSEQ multiplex PCR; TCRdb keeps in-frame clones, though not all of them. The sample records under 150,000 clones, roughly 80% being singletons. Material for sequencing was peripheral blood. These receptors came from a man between 50 and 59 years old with acute or convalescent COVID-19.

In its sample, this clone was seen once. The CDR3 bases are TGTGCCTGGAGTCCCGGACTAGCGGGGGGGGCGCGGGAGACCCAGTACTTC. Translation: CAWSPGLAGGARETQYF. The gene calls are TRBV30 and TRBJ2-5, with 15 bases aligning to TRBD2. Germline values: CDR1 GTSNPN, CDR2 SVGIG (reference sequence). The V and J ends lost 2 bases and 5 bases, in that order; junction bases with no gene match: 9. The CDR3 is 17 amino acids.

This clone appeared a single time. The V and J genes are TRBV15 and TRBJ1-2, with 8 bases matching TRBD1. The CDR3 runs 15 residues. The germline gives CDR1 LNHNV, CDR2 YYDKDF (reference sequence). V gave up 3 bases and J gave up 3 bases; unmatched junction bases: 6. As DNA, the CDR3 is TGTGCCACCAGCAGCGACAGGGGAAGAGACTATGGCTACACCTTC. Translating gives CATSSDRGRDYGYTF.

The chain carries TRBV29-1 and TRBJ2-3, with 8 bases identical to TRBD1. V dropped 5 bases and J dropped 3; count of bases not matched to a gene: 7. The CDR3 is made up of 14 amino acids. The V gene's germline CDR1 is SQVTM and CDR2 ANQGSEA. The DNA of the CDR3 is TGCAGCGTTTCCGGGACAGGCGGGACAGATACGCAGTATTTT. It specifies CSVSGTGGTDTQYF.

The CDR3 DNA reads as TGTGCCAGCAGTATGGGACAGGAGACTGAAGCTTTCTTT. This translates into CASSMGQETEAFF. The chain couples TRBV12-3 or TRBV12-4 to TRBJ1-1; 8 bases are shared with TRBD1. V was pared by 5 bases and J by 5 bases, with 4 bases of the junction left unmatched. This CDR3 spans 13 amino acids.

The rearrangement links TRBV7-9 to TRBJ2-7; D is possibly TRBD2 (6 bases). The V and J ends lost 1 base and 0 bases respectively, with 16 bases between them. There are 17 residues in the CDR3. Germline loops: CDR1 SEHNR, CDR2 FQNEAQ (reference sequence). The CDR3 DNA reads as TGTGCCAGCAGCTTAGGGGAAGCTGGCGGGGCCTCCTACGAGCAGTACTTC. It is translated as CASSLGEAGGASYEQYF.

CDR3 protein: CASSLNREGGYTF. Written as DNA, the CDR3 is TGTGCCAGCAGTTTGAACAGGGAGGGTGGCTACACCTTC. The rearrangement uses TRBV27 and TRBJ1-2, with TRBD1 as a possible D gene (6 bases). The CDR3 is 13 amino acids. V was shortened by 3 bases and J by 7 bases, with 12 bases between the two germline ends. CDR1 is MNHEY and CDR2 is SMNVEV in the germline V gene (reference sequence).

This sequence joins TRBV7-2 and TRBJ1-1; 7 bases line up with TRBD1. The germline CDR1 and CDR2 sequences are SGHTA and FQGNSA. Trimming removed 5 bases from V and 3 bases from J; junction bases left unmatched: 6. The CDR3 loop spans 14 amino acids. DNA for the CDR3: TGTGCCAGCAGCCCCGGACAGGCATACACTGAAGCTTTCTTT. Encoded protein: CASSPGQAYTEAFF.

J is TRBJ1-5 and V is TRBV12-3 or TRBV12-4, with D possibly matching TRBD1 (5 bases). CDR3 length: 13 amino acids. V was shortened by 5 bases and J by 2 bases, with 7 bases between the two germline ends. CDR3 in DNA: TGTGCCAGCAGTAAACAGGGCAATCAGCCCCAGCATTTT. Amino acids: CASSKQGNQPQHF.

V is TRBV6-6 and J is TRBJ2-1; 8 bases line up with TRBD1. The CDR3 consists of 14 residues. Germline lookup yields CDR1 MNHNY and CDR2 SVGAGI (reference sequence). J gave up 6 bases and V 4 bases, and 5 bases lay outside the gene matches. CDR3 DNA sequence: TGTGCCAGCAGTTCGGACAGGGAATCCAATGAGCAGTTCTTC. Amino acids: CASSSDRESNEQFF.

V is TRBV3-1 (or the pseudogene TRBV3-2) and J is TRBJ2-5, with 14 bases identical to TRBD2. This CDR3 comprises 16 residues. Germline loops: CDR1 LGHDT, CDR2 YNNKEL (reference sequence). J lost 5 bases, V lost 4 bases, and 6 bases had no gene match. CDR3 amino acids: CASSRGLAGGRETQYF. CDR3 DNA sequence: TGTGCCAGCAGCCGAGGACTAGCGGGGGGCAGGGAGACCCAGTACTTC.

The rearrangement links TRBV18 to TRBJ1-1, with D perhaps matching TRBD1 (5 bases). Looked up from germline, CDR1 is KGHSH and CDR2 is LQKENI. This CDR3 contains 15 residues. Deletions cut 6 bases from V and 5 bases from J, with 19 bases between. CDR3 region: CASSRGRRLETEAFF. The CDR3 DNA is TGTGCCAGCTCCCGGGGGAGGAGGTTGGAAACTGAAGCTTTCTTT.

The chain has TRBV6-6 and TRBJ1-2; possibly TRBD1 for D (6 bases). CDR3 size: 14 residues. The V gene lost 0 bases and the J gene lost 2 bases, with 7 bases spanning the gap. CDR1 and CDR2 from the germline V gene are MNHNY and SVGAGI (reference sequence). The CDR3 coding sequence is TGTGCCAGCAGTTACTCCGACAGGAACTATGGCTACACCTTC. Its protein product is CASSYSDRNYGYTF.

The V and J genes are TRBV2 and TRBJ1-4; D is unresolved. This CDR3 comprises 13 residues. CDR1 is SNHLY, CDR2 FYNNEI, per germline. V lost 7 bases to trimming and J lost 7 bases, with 13 bases between them. This CDR3 reads CASKDATPEKLFF. The CDR3 DNA reads TGTGCCAGCAAAGACGCGACACCTGAAAAACTGTTTTTT.

The gene calls are TRBV28 and TRBJ1-3; unclear D gene. Germline V gene lookup returns CDR1 MDHEN and CDR2 SYDVKM. The CDR3 loop spans 19 amino acids. Deletions cut 3 bases from V and 0 bases from J, with 21 bases between. This chain's CDR3 is CASSFTYAVGQASGNTIYF. The CDR3 DNA sequence: TGTGCCAGCAGTTTTACCTACGCCGTCGGTCAGGCCTCTGGAAACACCATATATTTT.

The CDR3 reads CASSPITTGVEQYV. DNA of the CDR3: TGTGCCAGCAGCCCAATAACGACAGGGGTCGAGCAGTACGTC. J is TRBJ2-7 and V is TRBV9; 8 bases fit TRBD1. The CDR3 covers 14 residues. Germline V gene data show CDR1 as SGDLS and CDR2 as YYNGEE. With 4 bases clipped from V and 6 bases from J, the junction kept 9 bases outside the gene matches.

The chain carries TRBV5-4 and TRBJ2-1, with 9 nucleotides matching TRBD2. The CDR3 covers 17 residues. Germline V CDR1 and CDR2: SGHNT, YYREEE (reference sequence). V lost 4 bases, J lost 5 bases, and 13 bases stayed unmatched. CDR3 sequence: CASSVGTSRTFNNEQFF. In DNA form, the CDR3 reads TGTGCCAGCAGCGTCGGGACTAGCAGAACCTTCAACAATGAGCAGTTCTTC.

The rearrangement joins TRBV7-3 to TRBJ2-2; TRBD2 matches 9 bases. CDR3 length: 16 residues. The junction had 10 bases not matched to a gene; V was cut back by 5 bases and J by 6 bases. From germline, CDR1 is SGHTA and CDR2 FQGTGA. The CDR3 loop reads CASSPPGRGGSGELFF. For the CDR3, the DNA is TGTGCCAGCAGCCCCCCGGGGCGGGGGGGATCCGGGGAGCTGTTTTTT.

The rearrangement uses TRBV6-5 and TRBJ1-2, with D possibly TRBD1 on 6 matching bases. V was clipped by 4 bases and J by 4 bases, with 10 bases between them. CDR3 length equals 13 residues. CDR1 is MNHEY, CDR2 SVGAGI, per germline. The CDR3 is CASSWTASYGYTF. In DNA form, the CDR3 reads TGTGCCAGCAGTTGGACAGCGTCCTATGGCTACACCTTC.

The chain recombines TRBV2 with TRBJ1-5; D is perhaps TRBD1 (6 bases). This CDR3 spans 15 amino acids. Between the trimmed V and J ends, which lost 4 bases and 0 bases, there was a span of 10 bases. The germline gives CDR1 SNHLY, CDR2 FYNNEI. This CDR3 is CASSGQVNSNQPQHF. As DNA, the CDR3 is TGTGCCAGCAGTGGACAGGTGAATAGCAATCAGCCCCAGCATTTT.

The rearrangement uses TRBV7-2 and TRBJ1-1, with 7 bases aligning to TRBD1. Germline V CDR1 and CDR2: SGHTA, FQGNSA. This CDR3 spans 13 amino acids. Trimming at V came to 3 bases and at J to 4 bases, leaving 2 bases not matched to a gene. CDR3 DNA sequence: TGTGCCAGCAGCTTCCAGGGGGGCACTGAAGCTTTCTTT. It translates to CASSFQGGTEAFF.

This rearrangement joins TRBV6-5 to TRBJ2-7; tentatively, D is TRBD1 (6 bases). Germline-derived CDR1 and CDR2 are MNHEY and SVGAGI. V was clipped by 5 bases and J by 1 base, with 9 bases between them. The CDR3 runs to 13 residues. For the CDR3, the DNA is TGTGCCAGCAGTCGACAGGTTTCCTACGAGCAGTACTTC. Translated: CASSRQVSYEQYF.

The V call is TRBV3-1 (or the pseudogene TRBV3-2), the J call TRBJ1-1; maybe TRBD1 (5 bases). The CDR3 totals 12 residues. Germline-derived CDR1 and CDR2 are LGHDT and YNNKEL (reference sequence). V was shortened by 1 base and J by 8 bases, with 8 bases between the two germline ends. CDR3 protein: CASSQGTREAFF. CDR3 DNA: TGTGCCAGCAGCCAAGGGACACGAGAAGCTTTCTTT.

This clone was recorded only once. The chain has TRBV6-5 and TRBJ2-4; weak D call: TRBD1 (5 bases). Germline V lookup: CDR1 MNHEY, CDR2 SVGAGI. The CDR3 totals 14 residues. V lost 7 bases and J 0 bases, leaving 10 bases between the germline ends. The CDR3 bases are TGTGCCAGCACCCGGACATTAGCCAAAAACATTCAGTACTTC. It specifies CASTRTLAKNIQYF.

The chain links TRBV19 to TRBJ2-2; TRBD1 is a possible D gene (6 bases). The length of the CDR3 is 15 residues. The V and J ends lost 9 bases and 1 base respectively, with 15 bases between them. Germline loops: CDR1 LNHDA, CDR2 SQIVND (reference sequence). For the CDR3, the DNA is TGTGCCAGCAGACCGGGACATTGGAACACCGGGGAGCTGTTTTTT. Translated, it gives CASRPGHWNTGELFF.

In DNA form, the CDR3 reads TGTGCCAGCAGCTTAGGCGGGGCACAGCCCCAGCATTTT. Its translation is CASSLGGAQPQHF. The chain links TRBV7-2 to TRBJ1-5, with D possibly TRBD1 on 5 matching bases. V lost 1 base, J lost 7 bases, and 8 bases lay in between. The CDR3 extends over 13 amino acids. CDR1 and CDR2 from the germline V gene are SGHTA and FQGNSA.

The chain uses TRBV5-5 and TRBJ2-2; no reliable D call. Germline V gene sequence: CDR1 SGHKS, CDR2 YYEKEE (reference sequence). This CDR3 contains 12 residues. Between the trimmed V and J ends, which lost 4 bases and 10 bases, there was a span of 11 bases. This CDR3 is CASSPGHMELFF. As DNA, the CDR3 is TGTGCCAGCAGCCCAGGCCACATGGAGCTGTTTTTT.

This sequence joins TRBV6-5 and TRBJ2-7, with 11 bases lining up with TRBD1. V lost 8 bases to trimming and J lost 4 bases; unmatched junction nucleotides: 4. CDR1 and CDR2 (germline): MNHEY, SVGAGI. The CDR3 extends over 13 amino acids. The CDR3 nucleotides read TGTGCCAGCTGGACAGGGGGCACTTACGAGCAGTACTTC. This encodes CASWTGGTYEQYF.